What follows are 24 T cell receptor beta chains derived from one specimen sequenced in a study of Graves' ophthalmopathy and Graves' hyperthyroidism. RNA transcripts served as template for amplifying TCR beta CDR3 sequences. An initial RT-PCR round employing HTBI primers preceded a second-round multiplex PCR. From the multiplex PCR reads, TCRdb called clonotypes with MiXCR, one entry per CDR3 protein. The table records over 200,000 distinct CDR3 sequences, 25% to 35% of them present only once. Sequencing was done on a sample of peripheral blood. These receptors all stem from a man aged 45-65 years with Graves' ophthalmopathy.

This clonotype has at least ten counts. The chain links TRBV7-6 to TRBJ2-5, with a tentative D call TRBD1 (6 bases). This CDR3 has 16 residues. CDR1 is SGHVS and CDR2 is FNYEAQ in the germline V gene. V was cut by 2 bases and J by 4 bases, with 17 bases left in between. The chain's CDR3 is CASSLYGGSGRETQYF. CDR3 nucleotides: TGTGCCAGCAGCTTATATGGGGGCTCGGGTAGAGAGACCCAGTACTTC.

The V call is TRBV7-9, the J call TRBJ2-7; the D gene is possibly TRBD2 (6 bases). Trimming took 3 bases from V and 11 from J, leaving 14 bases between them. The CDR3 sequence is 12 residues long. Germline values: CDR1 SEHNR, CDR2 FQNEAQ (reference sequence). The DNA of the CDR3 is TGTGCCAGCAGCTTGGATGCGGGACTTAAGTACTTC. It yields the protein CASSLDAGLKYF.

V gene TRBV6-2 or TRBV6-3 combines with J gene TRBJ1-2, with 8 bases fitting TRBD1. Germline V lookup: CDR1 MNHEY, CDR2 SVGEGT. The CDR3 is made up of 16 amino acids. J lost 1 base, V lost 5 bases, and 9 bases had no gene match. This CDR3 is CASSPRTGWNNYGYTF. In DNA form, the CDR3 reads TGTGCCAGCAGTCCGCGGACAGGGTGGAATAACTATGGCTACACCTTC.

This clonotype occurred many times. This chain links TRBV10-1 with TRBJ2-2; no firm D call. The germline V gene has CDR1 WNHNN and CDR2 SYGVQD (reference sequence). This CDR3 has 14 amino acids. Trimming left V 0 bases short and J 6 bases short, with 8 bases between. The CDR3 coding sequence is TGCGCCAGCAGTGAGTCAAGGGCCTCCGGGGAGCTGTTTTTT. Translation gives CASSESRASGELFF.

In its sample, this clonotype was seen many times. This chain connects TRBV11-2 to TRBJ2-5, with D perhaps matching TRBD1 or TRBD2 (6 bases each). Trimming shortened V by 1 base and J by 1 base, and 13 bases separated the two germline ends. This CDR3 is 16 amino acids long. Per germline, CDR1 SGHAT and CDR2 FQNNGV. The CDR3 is CASSLVGGLIQETQYF. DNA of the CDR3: TGTGCCAGCAGCTTAGTAGGGGGGCTGATCCAAGAGACCCAGTACTTC.

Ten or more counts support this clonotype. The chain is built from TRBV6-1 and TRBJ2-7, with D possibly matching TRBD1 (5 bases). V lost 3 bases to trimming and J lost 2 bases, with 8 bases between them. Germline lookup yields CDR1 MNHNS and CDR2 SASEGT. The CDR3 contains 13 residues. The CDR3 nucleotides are TGTGCCAGCAGTGACTGGACACCCTACGAGCAGTACTTC. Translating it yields CASSDWTPYEQYF.

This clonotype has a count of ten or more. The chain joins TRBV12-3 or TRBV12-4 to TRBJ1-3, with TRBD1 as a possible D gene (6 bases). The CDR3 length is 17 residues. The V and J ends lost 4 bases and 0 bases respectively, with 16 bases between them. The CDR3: CASSWSLDSYSGNTIYF. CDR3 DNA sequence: TGTGCCAGCAGTTGGTCCTTGGACAGCTACTCTGGAAACACCATATATTTT.

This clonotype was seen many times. The CDR3 spells CASSLISGGLNTGELFF. CDR3 coding DNA: TGTGCCAGCAGTTTAATTTCAGGGGGACTGAACACCGGGGAGCTGTTTTTT. The chain joins TRBV28 to TRBJ2-2; TRBD1 is a possible D gene (7 bases). Between the trimmed V and J ends, which lost 2 bases and 1 base, there was a span of 14 bases. The CDR3 sequence is 17 residues long. The germline gives CDR1 MDHEN, CDR2 SYDVKM.

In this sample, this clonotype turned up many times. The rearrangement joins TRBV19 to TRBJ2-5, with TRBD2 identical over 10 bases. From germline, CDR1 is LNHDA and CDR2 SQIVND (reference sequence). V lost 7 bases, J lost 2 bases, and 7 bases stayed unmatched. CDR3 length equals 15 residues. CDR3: CASTRTSGRQETQYF. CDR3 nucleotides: TGTGCCAGTACCCGGACTAGCGGAAGACAAGAGACCCAGTACTTC.

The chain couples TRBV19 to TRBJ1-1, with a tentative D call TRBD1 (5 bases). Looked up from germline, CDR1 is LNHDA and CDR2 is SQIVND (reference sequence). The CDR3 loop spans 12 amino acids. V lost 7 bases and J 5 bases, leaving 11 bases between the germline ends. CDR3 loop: CASKFQGTEAFF. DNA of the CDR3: TGTGCCAGTAAGTTTCAGGGAACTGAAGCTTTCTTT. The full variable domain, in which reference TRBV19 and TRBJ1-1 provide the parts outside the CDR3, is DGGITQSPKYLFRKEGQNVTLSCEQNLNHDAMYWYRQDPGQGLRLIYYSQIVNDFQKGDIAEGYSVSREKKESFPLTVTSAQKNPTAFYLCASKFQGTEAFFGQGTRLTVV.

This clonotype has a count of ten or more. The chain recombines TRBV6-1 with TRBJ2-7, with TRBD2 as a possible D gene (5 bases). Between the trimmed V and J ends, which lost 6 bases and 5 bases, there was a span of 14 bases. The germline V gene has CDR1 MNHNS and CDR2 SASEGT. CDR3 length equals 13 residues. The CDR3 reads CASSPRGYHEQYF. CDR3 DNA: TGTGCCAGCAGCCCCAGAGGGTACCACGAGCAGTACTTC.

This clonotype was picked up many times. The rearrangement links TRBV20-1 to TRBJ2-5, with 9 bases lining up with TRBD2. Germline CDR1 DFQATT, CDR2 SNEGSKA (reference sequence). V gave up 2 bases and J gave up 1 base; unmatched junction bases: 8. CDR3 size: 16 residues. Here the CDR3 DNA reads TGCAGTGCTAGAAGTTCGGCTAGCGGGACCCAAGAGACCCAGTACTTC. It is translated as CSARSSASGTQETQYF.

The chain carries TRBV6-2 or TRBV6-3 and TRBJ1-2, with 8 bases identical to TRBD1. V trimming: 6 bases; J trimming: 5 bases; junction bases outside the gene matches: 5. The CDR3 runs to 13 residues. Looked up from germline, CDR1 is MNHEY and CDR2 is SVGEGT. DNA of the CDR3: TGTGCCAGCAGCACGACAGGGGATTATGGCTACACCTTC. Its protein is CASSTTGDYGYTF.

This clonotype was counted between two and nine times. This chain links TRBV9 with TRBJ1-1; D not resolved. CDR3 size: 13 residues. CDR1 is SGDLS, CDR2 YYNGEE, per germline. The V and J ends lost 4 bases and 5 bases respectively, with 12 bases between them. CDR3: CASSRSGETEAFF. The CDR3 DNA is TGTGCCAGCAGCCGTAGTGGGGAAACTGAAGCTTTCTTT. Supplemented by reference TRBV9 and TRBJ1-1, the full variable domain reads DSGVTQTPKHLITATGQRVTLRCSPRSGDLSVYWYQQSLDQGLQFLIQYYNGEERAKGNILERFSAQQFPDLHSELNLSSLELGDSALYFCASSRSGETEAFFGQGTRLTVV.

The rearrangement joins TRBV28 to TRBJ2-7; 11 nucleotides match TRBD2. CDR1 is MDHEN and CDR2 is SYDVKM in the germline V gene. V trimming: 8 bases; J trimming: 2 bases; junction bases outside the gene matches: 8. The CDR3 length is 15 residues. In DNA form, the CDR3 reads TGTGCCAGCGAATCGGGACTAGCGGTCCCCTACGAGCAGTACTTC. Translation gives CASESGLAVPYEQYF.

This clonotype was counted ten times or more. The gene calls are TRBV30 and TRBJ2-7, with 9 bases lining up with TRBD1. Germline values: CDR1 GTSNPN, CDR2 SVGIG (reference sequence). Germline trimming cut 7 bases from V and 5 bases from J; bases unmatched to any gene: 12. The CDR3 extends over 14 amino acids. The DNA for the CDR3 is TGTGCCTCAGGAACAGGGGGCGTCATCGACGAGCAGTACTTC. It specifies CASGTGGVIDEQYF.

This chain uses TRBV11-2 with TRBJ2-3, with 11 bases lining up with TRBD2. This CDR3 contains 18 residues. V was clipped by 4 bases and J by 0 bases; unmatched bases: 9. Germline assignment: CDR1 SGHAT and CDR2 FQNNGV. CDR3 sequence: CASSWKLAGATSTDTQYF. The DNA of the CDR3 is TGTGCCAGCAGCTGGAAACTAGCGGGAGCCACTAGCACAGATACGCAGTATTTT.

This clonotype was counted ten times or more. This CDR3 is CASSSLAGAEQYF. The CDR3 nucleotides read TGTGCCAGCAGTTCGCTAGCGGGAGCCGAGCAGTACTTC. The chain uses TRBV12-3 or TRBV12-4 and TRBJ2-7; 10 positions agree with TRBD2. Trimming cost V 4 bases and J 6 bases; bases outside gene matches: 3. The CDR3 is 13 residues long.

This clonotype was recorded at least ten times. For the CDR3, the DNA is TGCAGTGCTATATCCAGGGGACCTACAGTAGGGGAGCTGTTTTTT. As protein: CSAISRGPTVGELFF. V gene TRBV20-1 combines with J gene TRBJ2-2; D may be TRBD1 (6 bases). The length of the CDR3 is 15 residues. CDR1 DFQATT and CDR2 SNEGSKA come from the germline V gene (reference sequence). The ends were cut back, 4 bases at V and 8 bases at J, with 20 bases in the middle.

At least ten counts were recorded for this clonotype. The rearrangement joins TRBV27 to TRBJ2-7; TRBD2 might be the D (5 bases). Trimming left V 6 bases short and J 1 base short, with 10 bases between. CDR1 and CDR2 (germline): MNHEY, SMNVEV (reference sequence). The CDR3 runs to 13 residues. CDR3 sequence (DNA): TGTGCCAGCAGAGCGGCGGCTTCCTACGAGCAGTACTTC. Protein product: CASRAAASYEQYF.

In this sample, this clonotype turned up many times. For the CDR3, the DNA is TGCAGCGTTGCGGCTCAGGACAGGGGGAGATACGAGCAGTACTTC. This encodes CSVAAQDRGRYEQYF. The J gene is TRBJ2-7, the V gene TRBV29-1, with 10 bases fitting TRBD1. CDR3 length: 15 residues. Germline trimming cut 4 bases from V and 4 bases from J; bases unmatched to any gene: 10. Germline values: CDR1 SQVTM, CDR2 ANQGSEA.

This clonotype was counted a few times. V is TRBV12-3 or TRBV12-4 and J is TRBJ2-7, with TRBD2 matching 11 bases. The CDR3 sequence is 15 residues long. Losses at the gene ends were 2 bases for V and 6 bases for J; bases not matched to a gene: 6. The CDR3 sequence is CASSLRVTSGTEQYF. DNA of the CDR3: TGTGCCAGCAGTTTAAGGGTGACTAGCGGGACCGAGCAGTACTTC.

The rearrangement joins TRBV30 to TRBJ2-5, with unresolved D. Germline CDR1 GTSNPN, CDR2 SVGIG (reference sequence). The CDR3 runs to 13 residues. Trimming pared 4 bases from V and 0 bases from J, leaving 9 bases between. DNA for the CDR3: TGTGCCTGGAACCCGAAGTACCAAGAGACCCAGTACTTC. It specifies CAWNPKYQETQYF.

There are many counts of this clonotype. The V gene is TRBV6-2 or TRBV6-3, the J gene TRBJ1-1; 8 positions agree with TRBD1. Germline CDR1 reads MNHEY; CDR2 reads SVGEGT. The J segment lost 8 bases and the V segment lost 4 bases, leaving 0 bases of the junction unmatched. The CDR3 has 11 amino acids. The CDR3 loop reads CASSWDREAFF. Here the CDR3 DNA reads TGTGCCAGCAGTTGGGACAGGGAAGCTTTCTTT.